Listed here are 16 T cell receptor beta chains from one sample, sequenced in a study of CD8 T cells in ankylosing spondylitis. Regarding the study as a whole: The study identified a TCR beta motif of several highly homologous variants that appeared characteristic of ankylosing spondylitis blood.

TCRdb re-analysed the 5' RACE reads in MiXCR, keeping a single row per CDR3 protein. The sample has a few hundred thousand distinct CDR3 sequences; around 8% are singletons. These receptors have no identified antigens. Input material: blood, either unsorted or a sorted T cell fraction (not recorded which). The receptors were gathered from a male donor with ankylosing spondylitis.

V usage is TRBV3-1 and J usage is TRBJ2-3; unclear D gene. V shed 1 base and J shed 8 bases, with 10 bases lying between them. CDR1 is LGHDT and CDR2 is YNNKEL in the germline V gene (reference sequence). The CDR3 runs 13 residues. The CDR3 is CASSQAEAGTQYF. CDR3 DNA sequence: TGTGCCAGCAGCCAAGCTGAAGCCGGTACGCAGTATTTT.

The chain has TRBV7-9 and TRBJ2-1; D remains unclear. Between the trimmed V and J ends, which lost 3 bases and 4 bases, there was a span of 10 bases. The CDR3 spans 14 residues. Germline CDR1 and CDR2: SEHNR and FQNEAQ (reference sequence). Written as DNA, the CDR3 is TGTGCCAGCAGCTTCCAAACCTTATACAATGAGCAGTTCTTC. Its translation: CASSFQTLYNEQFF. Using reference TRBV7-9 and TRBJ2-1 for the parts outside the CDR3, the full variable domain is DTGVSQNPRHKITKRGQNVTFRCDPISEHNRLYWYRQTLGQGPEFLTYFQNEAQLEKSRLLSDRFSAERPKGSFSTLEIQRTEQGDSAMYLCASSFQTLYNEQFFGPGTRLTVL.

This clonotype was recorded a few times. The gene calls are TRBV5-6 and TRBJ2-7, with D unclear. The germline gives CDR1 SGHDT, CDR2 YYEEEE. The V and J ends lost 2 bases and 4 bases respectively, with 7 bases between them. The CDR3 covers 12 residues. The CDR3 DNA reads TGTGCCAGCAGCTTAAATGATTACGAGCAGTACTTC. Translation gives CASSLNDYEQYF.

This clonotype occurred a few times. The chain carries TRBV27 and TRBJ1-1; D is possibly TRBD1 (6 bases). The CDR3 totals 14 residues. V dropped 4 bases and J dropped 1 base, with 10 bases sitting between them. The V gene's germline CDR1 is MNHEY and CDR2 SMNVEV (reference sequence). The CDR3 loop reads CASSWDKGNTEAFF. CDR3 in DNA: TGTGCCAGCAGTTGGGACAAGGGGAACACTGAAGCTTTCTTT.

This clonotype came up a few times. This chain connects TRBV27 to TRBJ2-1; D call uncertain. CDR1 MNHEY and CDR2 SMNVEV come from the germline V gene (reference sequence). This CDR3 spans 18 amino acids. The ends were cut back, 0 bases at V and 1 base at J, with 16 bases in the middle. The CDR3 loop is CASSLSITPRQSYNEQFF. In DNA, the CDR3 is TGTGCCAGCAGTTTATCGATAACTCCCAGACAATCCTACAATGAGCAGTTCTTC.

Many counts were recorded for this clonotype. The V and J genes are TRBV20-1 and TRBJ2-1; 7 nucleotides match TRBD2. This CDR3 is 16 amino acids long. V trimming: 3 bases; J trimming: 1 base; junction bases outside the gene matches: 9. In germline, CDR1 is DFQATT, CDR2 SNEGSKA (reference sequence). DNA for the CDR3: TGCAGTGCTAGGGAGCTTAGCGGGTTATCCTACAATGAGCAGTTCTTC. Translating it yields CSARELSGLSYNEQFF.

This clonotype showed up just a few times. The rearrangement joins TRBV11-2 to TRBJ2-3; tentative D call: TRBD1 (7 bases). This CDR3 is built from 19 residues. Per germline, CDR1 SGHAT and CDR2 FQNNGV. V was pared by 2 bases and J by 0 bases, with 21 bases between. In DNA, the CDR3 is TGTGCCAGCAGCTTATGGGGGCGGGGCAGGGGGGCTAGCACAGATACGCAGTATTTT. It codes for CASSLWGRGRGASTDTQYF. Full variable domain (missing parts from reference TRBV11-2 and TRBJ2-3): EAGVAQSPRYKIIEKRQSVAFWCNPISGHATLYWYQQILGQGPKLLIQFQNNGVVDDSQLPKDRFSAERLKGVDSTLKIQPAKLEDSAVYLCASSLWGRGRGASTDTQYFGPGTRLTVL.

This clonotype was counted between two and nine times. The chain is built from TRBV4-3 and TRBJ2-5; D uncertain. The CDR3 has 13 residues. V was pared by 3 bases and J by 3 bases, with 8 bases between. CDR1 and CDR2 (germline): LGHNA, YSLEER. The CDR3 reads CASSQDLEETQYF. The CDR3 bases are TGCGCCAGCAGCCAGGATCTGGAAGAGACCCAGTACTTC.

The chain recombines TRBV2 with TRBJ2-7, with TRBD1 as a possible D gene (6 bases). Germline CDR1 reads SNHLY; CDR2 reads FYNNEI. This CDR3 has 15 amino acids. The germline V and J ends were trimmed by 6 bases and 1 base, with 16 bases remaining between them. In DNA, the CDR3 is TGTGCCAGCAGATTCGACAGGACGCGATCCTACGAGCAGTACTTC. This encodes CASRFDRTRSYEQYF.

This clonotype was seen many times. This chain uses TRBV4-1 with TRBJ2-1; D is uncertain. CDR1 and CDR2 from the germline V gene are MGHRA and YSYEKL. There are 12 residues in the CDR3. The ends were cut back, 1 base at V and 8 bases at J, with 6 bases in the middle. CDR3 amino acids: CASSQVGDEQFF. DNA of the CDR3: TGCGCCAGCAGCCAAGTAGGAGATGAGCAGTTCTTC.

This clonotype came up a few times. The J gene is TRBJ2-3, the V gene TRBV7-9; D may be TRBD2 (6 bases). The CDR3 has 14 amino acids. Germline CDR1 SEHNR, CDR2 FQNEAQ (reference sequence). Trimming removed 5 bases at V and 1 base at J, with 10 bases between. CDR3 bases: TGTGCCAGCAGCATTGGGACTCGCACAGATACGCAGTATTTT. Translated: CASSIGTRTDTQYF.

J is TRBJ2-6 and V is TRBV3-1; D may be TRBD2 (6 bases). The CDR3 sequence is 16 residues long. Germline CDR1 LGHDT, CDR2 YNNKEL (reference sequence). Trimming cost V 1 base and J 0 bases, with 7 bases left between them. The CDR3 here is CASSQVADSGANVLTF. The CDR3 bases are TGTGCCAGCAGCCAAGTAGCGGACTCTGGGGCCAACGTCCTGACTTTC.

This clonotype was picked up many times. The genes are TRBV20-1 and TRBJ2-7; TRBD2 agrees at 12 bases. Trimming removed 3 bases from V and 12 bases from J; junction bases left unmatched: 9. The CDR3 spans 13 residues. From germline, CDR1 is DFQATT and CDR2 SNEGSKA (reference sequence). The CDR3 nucleotides are TGCAGTGCTAGGAGGACTAGCGGGAACTTTCTGTACTTC. Protein product: CSARRTSGNFLYF.

This clonotype was detected many times. The chain links TRBV2 to TRBJ1-5; possibly TRBD1 for D (5 bases). Germline CDR1 is SNHLY and CDR2 is FYNNEI. There are 18 residues in the CDR3. V lost 5 bases, J lost 0 bases, and 20 bases lay in between. The chain's CDR3 is CASSLYGTFVNSNQPQHF. CDR3 nucleotide sequence: TGTGCCAGCAGTCTCTACGGGACTTTTGTAAATAGCAATCAGCCCCAGCATTTT.

The chain joins TRBV12-3 or TRBV12-4 to TRBJ1-6; 9 nucleotides agree with TRBD1. This CDR3 region has 15 residues. V gave up 4 bases and J gave up 5 bases; unmatched junction bases: 3. Here the CDR3 reads CASSSGTGHNSPLHF. CDR3 nucleotides: TGTGCCAGCAGTTCGGGGACAGGGCATAATTCACCCCTCCACTTT.

The chain recombines TRBV12-3 or TRBV12-4 with TRBJ2-5, with a tentative D call TRBD2 (6 bases). Trimming cost V 6 bases and J 5 bases, with 13 bases left between them. This CDR3 has 13 amino acids. The CDR3 DNA is TGTGCCAGCAGCCAAGGGAGGTCGGAGACCCAGTACTTC. It yields the protein CASSQGRSETQYF.